The clone carrying this T cell receptor (beta chain) was seen just once. This specimen comes from a study of T cell changes during pregnancy in multiple sclerosis. Sequencing was performed with immunoSEQ multiplex PCR; in TCRdb, only in-frame clones are kept and a portion is missing. The table includes roughly 45,000 clones, about nine tenths detected once. The sample was peripheral blood, taken in the first trimester of pregnancy. This sequence was found in a female donor in good health, enrolled as a control in a pregnancy study.

CDR3 region: CASSFAGASTDTQYF. CDR3 DNA sequence: TGCGCCAGCTCCTTCGCGGGTGCTAGCACAGATACGCAGTATTTT. This chain connects TRBV5-1 to TRBJ2-3; D is possibly TRBD2 (5 bases). The CDR3 sequence is 15 residues long. The germline gives CDR1 SGHRS, CDR2 YFSETQ. V was trimmed by 7 bases and J by 0 bases, leaving 15 bases between them.